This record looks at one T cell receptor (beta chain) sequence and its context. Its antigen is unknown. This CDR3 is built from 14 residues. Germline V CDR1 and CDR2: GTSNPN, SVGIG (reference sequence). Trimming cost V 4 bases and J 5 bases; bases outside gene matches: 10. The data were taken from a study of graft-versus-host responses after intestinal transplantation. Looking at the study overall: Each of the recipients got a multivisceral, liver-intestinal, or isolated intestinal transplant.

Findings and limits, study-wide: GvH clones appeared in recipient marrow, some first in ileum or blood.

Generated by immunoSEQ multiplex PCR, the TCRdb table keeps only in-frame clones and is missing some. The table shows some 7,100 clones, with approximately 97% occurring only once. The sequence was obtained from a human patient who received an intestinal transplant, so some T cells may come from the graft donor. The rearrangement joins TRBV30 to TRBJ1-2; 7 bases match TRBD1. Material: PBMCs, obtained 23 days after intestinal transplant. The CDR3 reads CAWTGGGAGYGYTF. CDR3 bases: TGTGCCTGGACCGGAGGGGGCGCTGGGTATGGCTACACCTTC.